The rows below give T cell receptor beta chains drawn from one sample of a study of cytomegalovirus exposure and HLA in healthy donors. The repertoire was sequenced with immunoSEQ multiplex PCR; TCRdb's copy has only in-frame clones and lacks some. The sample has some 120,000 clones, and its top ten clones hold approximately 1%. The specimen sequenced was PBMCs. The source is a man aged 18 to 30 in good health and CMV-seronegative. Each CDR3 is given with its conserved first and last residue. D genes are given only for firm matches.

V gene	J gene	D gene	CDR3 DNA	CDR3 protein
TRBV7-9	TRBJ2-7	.	TGTGCCAGCAGCGCTAGTAGTTCCTACGAGCAGTACTTC	CASSASSSYEQYF
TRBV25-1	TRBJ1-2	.	TGTGCCAGCAGTGACCCGCGGGAGTTTGGATATGGCTACACCTTC	CASSDPREFGYGYTF
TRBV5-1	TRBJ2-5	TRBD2	TGCGCCAGCAGCTTGGCCGGGACTAGCGGGGAGAAGGGGACCCAGTACTTC	CASSLAGTSGEKGTQYF
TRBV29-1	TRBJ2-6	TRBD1	TGCAGCGTTTCAAGGGGGCAGGGTTTACACTCTGGGGCCAACGTCCTGACTTTC	CSVSRGQGLHSGANVLTF
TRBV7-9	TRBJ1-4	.	TGTGCCAGCAGCCTCCTTAGCCAAAATGAAAAACTGTTTTTT	CASSLLSQNEKLFF
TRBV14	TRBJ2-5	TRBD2	TGTGCCAGCAGCCCGGGGGGAGAGACCCAGTACTTC	CASSPGGETQYF
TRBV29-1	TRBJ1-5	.	TGCAGCGCCGCAGACGGACTACTAGGCAATCAGCCCCAGCATTTT	CSAADGLLGNQPQHF
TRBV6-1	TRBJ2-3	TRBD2	TGTGCCAGCAGTGAAGAGAGCGGGGGGGCAGATACGCAGTATTTT	CASSEESGGADTQYF
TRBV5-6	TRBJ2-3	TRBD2	TGTGCCAGTTTATCTAGCGGGCAAGATACGCAGTATTTT	CASLSSGQDTQYF
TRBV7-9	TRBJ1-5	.	TGTGCCAGCAGCCCACAGGTTAATCAGCCCCAGCATTTT	CASSPQVNQPQHF
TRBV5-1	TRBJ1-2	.	TGCGCCAGCAGCTTGGCGGAGGGGCGCGGCTATGGCTACACCTTC	CASSLAEGRGYGYTF
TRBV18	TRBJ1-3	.	TGTGCCAGCACGATGACAGGCGATACAATTGGAAACACCATATATTTT	CASTMTGDTIGNTIYF
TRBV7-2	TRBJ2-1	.	TGTGCCAGCAGCTTAGGGCGGCTGATATACAATGAGCAGTTCTTC	CASSLGRLIYNEQFF
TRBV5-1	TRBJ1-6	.	TGCGCCAGCAGCTTGGAGAGGAATTCACCCCCCCACTTT	CASSLERNSPPHF
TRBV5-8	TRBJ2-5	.	TGTGCCAGCAGCTTGTTTCTCGGGAAACGCCAAGAGACCCAGTACTTC	CASSLFLGKRQETQYF
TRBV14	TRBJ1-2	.	TGTGCCAGCAGCCAGGTACTATCGGACTACACCTTC	CASSQVLSDYTF
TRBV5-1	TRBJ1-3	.	TGCGCCAGCAGCTTGGCTGGGACTGCCTTGAGAAACACCATATATTTT	CASSLAGTALRNTIYF
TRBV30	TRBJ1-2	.	TGTGCCTGGAAAACAGGGCCCGTGGACTATGGCTACACCTTC	CAWKTGPVDYGYTF
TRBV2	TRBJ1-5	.	TGTGCCTCCCAAGGGGGGGAACAGCCCCAGCATTTT	CASQGGEQPQHF
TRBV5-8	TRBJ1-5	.	TGTGCCAGCAGGTACAGGGTCTTGGGTCAGCCCCAGCATTTT	CASRYRVLGQPQHF
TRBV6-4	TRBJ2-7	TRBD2	TGTGCCAGCAGGGGCGGTCGCGGGAGCTCCTACGAGCAGTACTTC	CASRGGRGSSYEQYF
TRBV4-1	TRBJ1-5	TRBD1	TGCGCCAGCAGCCCCGGGACAGGGGGCATCGGCAATCAGCCCCAGCATTTT	CASSPGTGGIGNQPQHF
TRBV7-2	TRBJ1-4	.	TGTGCCAGCAGACCGTCGGGGGAAAAACTGTTTTTT	CASRPSGEKLFF
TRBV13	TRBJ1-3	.	TGTGCCAGCCACGAGGGCGGTCTAGGCTCTGGAAACACCATATATTTT	CASHEGGLGSGNTIYF
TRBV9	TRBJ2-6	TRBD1	TGTGCCAGCAGCGGACAGGGGGCGCAAGCCAACGTCCTGACTTTC	CASSGQGAQANVLTF
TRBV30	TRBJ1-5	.	TGTGCCTGGAGCGGCCAGGGCTATCAGCCCCAGCATTTT	CAWSGQGYQPQHF
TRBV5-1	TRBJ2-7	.	TGCGCCAGCAGCCCCTTTTCCGGAGAAACCTACGAGCAGTACTTC	CASSPFSGETYEQYF
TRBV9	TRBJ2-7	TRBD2	TGTGCCAGCAGCGCCGGGACTACCTACGAGCAGTACTTC	CASSAGTTYEQYF
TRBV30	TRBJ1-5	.	TGTGCCTGGAGTGGGGGCCTTAATCAGCCCCAGCATTTT	CAWSGGLNQPQHF
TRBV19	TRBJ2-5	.	TGTGCCGCCCGGGGTGGCTCCCCTCAAGAGACCCAGTACTTC	CAARGGSPQETQYF
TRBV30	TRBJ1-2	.	TGTGCCTGGAGTGTACCGGGTAACTATGGCTACACCTTC	CAWSVPGNYGYTF
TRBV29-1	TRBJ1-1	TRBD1	TGCAGCGGGATATTACAGGGGGCGAACACTGAAGCTTTCTTT	CSGILQGANTEAFF
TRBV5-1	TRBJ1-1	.	TGCGCCAGCAGCACATGGGGGGGCATGAACACTGAAGCTTTCTTT	CASSTWGGMNTEAFF
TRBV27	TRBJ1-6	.	TGTGCCAGCAGTTTAATGGGACTCGGGACTTCACCCCTCCACTTT	CASSLMGLGTSPLHF
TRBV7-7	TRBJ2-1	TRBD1	TGTGCTAGCAGCTTAAAGTTAGGGGGCGAGCAGTTCTTC	CASSLKLGGEQFF
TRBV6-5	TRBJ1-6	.	TGTGCCAGCAGTTTACAACAGGGTAATTCACCCCTCCACTTT	CASSLQQGNSPLHF
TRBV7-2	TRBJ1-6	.	TGTGCCAGCAGCTTAAATGGACAATTGAGGACACCCCTCCACTTT	CASSLNGQLRTPLHF
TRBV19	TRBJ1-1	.	TGTGCCAGTAGTAACCCCAGGGGTTTGTTGACTGAAGCTTTCTTT	CASSNPRGLLTEAFF
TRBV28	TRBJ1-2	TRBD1	TGTGCCAGCAGGGTGGACAGGGGCTATGGCTACACCTTC	CASRVDRGYGYTF
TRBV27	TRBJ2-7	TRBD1	TGTGCCAGCAGTTCTATAAGCCTACAGGGGGCCCTCCGTTACGAGCAGTACTTC	CASSSISLQGALRYEQYF